What follows are 15 T cell receptor beta chains derived from one specimen sequenced in a study of blood T cell repertoires in COVID-19. Here immunoSEQ multiplex PCR was the method, and the copy in TCRdb shows in-frame clones only, minus some. The repertoire holds roughly 200,000 clones, with 90% as singletons. Specimen: peripheral blood. The origin of the receptors is a man in his fifties with acute or convalescent COVID-19.

V usage is TRBV19 and J usage is TRBJ1-2, with D hard to call. Germline assignment: CDR1 LNHDA and CDR2 SQIVND (reference sequence). V was pared by 6 bases and J by 2 bases, with 10 bases between. The CDR3 covers 13 residues. The chain's CDR3 is CASSPGMNYGYTF. The DNA for the CDR3 is TGTGCCAGTAGCCCCGGGATGAACTATGGCTACACCTTC.

In DNA, the CDR3 is TGTGCCAGCAGTCTATGGGCAATGGGGAACACTGAAGCTTTCTTT. Its translation: CASSLWAMGNTEAFF. The chain couples TRBV27 to TRBJ1-1; D gene ambiguous. The CDR3 is 15 residues long. From germline, CDR1 is MNHEY and CDR2 SMNVEV (reference sequence). The ends were cut back, 5 bases at V and 1 base at J, with 14 bases in the middle.

This rearrangement joins TRBV19 to TRBJ2-1; possible D gene TRBD1, 5 bases. The CDR3 is made up of 17 amino acids. V was shortened by 8 bases and J by 4 bases, with 24 bases between the two germline ends. Germline V gene sequence: CDR1 LNHDA, CDR2 SQIVND (reference sequence). Here the CDR3 reads CASQWGKQRSAYNEQFF. CDR3 nucleotides: TGTGCCAGTCAATGGGGCAAGCAGAGGTCGGCTTACAATGAGCAGTTCTTC.

The chain joins TRBV9 to TRBJ1-4; tentative D call: TRBD1 (5 bases). The germline V and J ends were trimmed by 3 bases and 3 bases, with 6 bases remaining between them. The CDR3 sequence is 13 residues long. Germline CDR1 SGDLS, CDR2 YYNGEE. Here the CDR3 reads CASSGGPNEKLFF. The CDR3 nucleotides are TGTGCCAGCAGCGGGGGCCCTAATGAAAAACTGTTTTTT.

The chain combines TRBV7-8 with TRBJ1-4; no definite D call. The CDR3 contains 15 residues. From germline, CDR1 is SGHVS and CDR2 FQNEAQ. With 5 bases removed from V and 1 base from J, the gap between germline ends came to 11 bases. CDR3 nucleotide sequence: TGTGCCAGCAGCATGAGGGCGCTAACTAATGAAAAACTGTTTTTT. Translated, it gives CASSMRALTNEKLFF.

The genes are TRBV29-1 and TRBJ1-1; D remains unclear. Trimming left V 5 bases short and J 1 base short, with 11 bases between. The CDR3 runs to 13 residues. CDR1 and CDR2 from the germline V gene are SQVTM and ANQGSEA. The CDR3 spells CSVTRHSNTEAFF. The CDR3 DNA reads TGCAGCGTTACGAGACACTCGAACACTGAAGCTTTCTTT. Combining the CDR3 with reference TRBV29-1 and TRBJ1-1 gives the whole variable domain SAVISQKPSRDICQRGTSLTIQCQVDSQVTMMFWYRQQPGQSLTLIATANQGSEATYESGFVIDKFPISRPNLTFSTLTVSNMSPEDSSIYLCSVTRHSNTEAFFGQGTRLTVV.

This clone was observed a single time. This chain joins TRBV7-2 and TRBJ1-3; 7 bases are a match to TRBD1. This CDR3 comprises 14 residues. CDR1 and CDR2 (germline): SGHTA, FQGNSA. After removal of 1 base from V and 7 bases from J, the junction contained 4 bases not matched to a gene. As DNA, the CDR3 is TGTGCCAGCAGCTTAGGACAGGGTGGGAACACCATATATTTT. Translation gives CASSLGQGGNTIYF.

The genes are TRBV21-1 and TRBJ2-7; no DNA check was done on the table's D call, TRBD1. TRBV21-1 is designated a pseudogene. This CDR3 has 17 amino acids. The CDR3 DNA reads TGTGCCAGCAGCAGGAACCGGACAGTTGGATTCCGTTGGGAGCAGTACGTC. Its protein is CASSRNRTVGFRWEQYV.

This rearrangement joins TRBV6-6 to TRBJ2-7; perhaps TRBD2 as D (5 bases). CDR3 length: 16 amino acids. CDR1 MNHNY and CDR2 SVGAGI come from the germline V gene (reference sequence). V dropped 0 bases and J dropped 6 bases, with 18 bases sitting between them. CDR3 in amino acids: CASSYSISGKDSEQYF. CDR3 nucleotides: TGTGCCAGCAGTTACTCGATTTCCGGGAAGGACTCCGAGCAGTACTTC.

The chain has TRBV6-5 and TRBJ2-7; D is possibly TRBD1 (5 bases). Per the germline V gene, CDR1 is MNHEY and CDR2 is SVGAGI. The length of the CDR3 is 12 residues. Trimming stripped 5 bases from V and 7 bases from J, with 12 bases between. In nucleotides, the CDR3 is TGTGCCAGCAGTAGCCAGGGTCGTGAGCAGTACTTC. Translation gives CASSSQGREQYF.

The chain employs TRBV27 and TRBJ2-5; D unclear. CDR3 size: 15 residues. Germline V lookup: CDR1 MNHEY, CDR2 SMNVEV (reference sequence). Trimming took off 6 bases at V and 3 bases at J, with 17 bases between the two ends. CDR3 in amino acids: CASSIEVARKETQYF. The CDR3 nucleotides are TGTGCCAGCAGCATAGAGGTGGCTAGAAAAGAGACCCAGTACTTC.

The chain links TRBV5-1 to TRBJ2-2; weak D call: TRBD1 (6 bases). Germline CDR1 is SGHRS and CDR2 is YFSETQ. The ends were cut back, 1 base at V and 3 bases at J, with 7 bases in the middle. This CDR3 contains 14 residues. CDR3: CASSLRTDTGELFF. In DNA form, the CDR3 reads TGCGCCAGCAGCTTGAGGACAGACACCGGGGAGCTGTTTTTT.

This chain joins TRBV7-2 and TRBJ2-5; D unclear. Per the germline V gene, CDR1 is SGHTA and CDR2 is FQGNSA. This CDR3 has 16 residues. Trimming took 2 bases from V and 5 from J, leaving 18 bases between them. CDR3 DNA sequence: TGTGCCAGCAGCTTACAGGTAGTCCCCCCAAGGGAGACCCAGTACTTC. It translates to CASSLQVVPPRETQYF. Filled out from reference TRBV7-2 and TRBJ2-5, the complete variable domain reads GAGVSQSPSNKVTEKGKDVELRCDPISGHTALYWYRQSLGQGLEFLIYFQGNSAPDKSGLPSDRFSAERTGGSVSTLTIQRTQQEDSAVYLCASSLQVVPPRETQYFGPGTRLLVL.

The chain employs TRBV29-1 and TRBJ2-7, with 9 bases that match TRBD1. CDR3 length: 12 residues. The V and J ends lost 7 bases and 3 bases, in that order; junction bases with no gene match: 4. The germline gives CDR1 SQVTM, CDR2 ANQGSEA. In DNA, the CDR3 is TGCAGCGCCCGACAGGGGGACTACGAGCAGTACTTC. Translation gives CSARQGDYEQYF.

Here the CDR3 DNA reads TGCGCCAGCAGTGGTAGGGGTCGGTTACCTTCTGGGGCCAACGTCCTGACTTTC. Translation: CASSGRGRLPSGANVLTF. The chain couples TRBV10-2 to TRBJ2-6, with D perhaps matching TRBD1 (5 bases). Trimming left V 4 bases short and J 1 base short, with 17 bases between. This CDR3 spans 18 amino acids. Germline CDR1 WSHSY, CDR2 SAAADI.